This T cell receptor beta chain was sequenced during a study of blood T cells in healthy people across ages. Overall study context: Using template switching, researchers captured about one barcoded beta molecule for each two T cells. Whole-study findings and limits: CMV status of donors was unknown, possibly confounding expanded clonotype changes. Older individuals had lower TCR beta diversity per million T cells (the decline was roughly linear).

Germline CDR1 reads SQVTM; CDR2 reads ANQGSEA. The CDR3 is made up of 13 amino acids. Trimming took off 6 bases at V and 3 bases at J, with 12 bases between the two ends. For the second PCR, which ran for 7 to 11 cycles, a sample-barcoded 5' primer and a J-beta primer mix were used. TCRdb used MiXCR to reprocess the 5' RACE reads, holding one entry per CDR3 protein. The profile shows about 830,000 distinct CDR3 sequences, around 62% of them singletons. This clonotype was seen a handful of times. Its antigen remains unknown. The TCR sequence derives from a man aged 25-45 years in good health. The genes are TRBV29-1 and TRBJ2-1; the D is unclear. The sample comprised blood. The chain's CDR3 is CSVREALYNEQFF. CDR3 nucleotides: TGCAGCGTCCGAGAGGCTCTCTACAATGAGCAGTTCTTC.